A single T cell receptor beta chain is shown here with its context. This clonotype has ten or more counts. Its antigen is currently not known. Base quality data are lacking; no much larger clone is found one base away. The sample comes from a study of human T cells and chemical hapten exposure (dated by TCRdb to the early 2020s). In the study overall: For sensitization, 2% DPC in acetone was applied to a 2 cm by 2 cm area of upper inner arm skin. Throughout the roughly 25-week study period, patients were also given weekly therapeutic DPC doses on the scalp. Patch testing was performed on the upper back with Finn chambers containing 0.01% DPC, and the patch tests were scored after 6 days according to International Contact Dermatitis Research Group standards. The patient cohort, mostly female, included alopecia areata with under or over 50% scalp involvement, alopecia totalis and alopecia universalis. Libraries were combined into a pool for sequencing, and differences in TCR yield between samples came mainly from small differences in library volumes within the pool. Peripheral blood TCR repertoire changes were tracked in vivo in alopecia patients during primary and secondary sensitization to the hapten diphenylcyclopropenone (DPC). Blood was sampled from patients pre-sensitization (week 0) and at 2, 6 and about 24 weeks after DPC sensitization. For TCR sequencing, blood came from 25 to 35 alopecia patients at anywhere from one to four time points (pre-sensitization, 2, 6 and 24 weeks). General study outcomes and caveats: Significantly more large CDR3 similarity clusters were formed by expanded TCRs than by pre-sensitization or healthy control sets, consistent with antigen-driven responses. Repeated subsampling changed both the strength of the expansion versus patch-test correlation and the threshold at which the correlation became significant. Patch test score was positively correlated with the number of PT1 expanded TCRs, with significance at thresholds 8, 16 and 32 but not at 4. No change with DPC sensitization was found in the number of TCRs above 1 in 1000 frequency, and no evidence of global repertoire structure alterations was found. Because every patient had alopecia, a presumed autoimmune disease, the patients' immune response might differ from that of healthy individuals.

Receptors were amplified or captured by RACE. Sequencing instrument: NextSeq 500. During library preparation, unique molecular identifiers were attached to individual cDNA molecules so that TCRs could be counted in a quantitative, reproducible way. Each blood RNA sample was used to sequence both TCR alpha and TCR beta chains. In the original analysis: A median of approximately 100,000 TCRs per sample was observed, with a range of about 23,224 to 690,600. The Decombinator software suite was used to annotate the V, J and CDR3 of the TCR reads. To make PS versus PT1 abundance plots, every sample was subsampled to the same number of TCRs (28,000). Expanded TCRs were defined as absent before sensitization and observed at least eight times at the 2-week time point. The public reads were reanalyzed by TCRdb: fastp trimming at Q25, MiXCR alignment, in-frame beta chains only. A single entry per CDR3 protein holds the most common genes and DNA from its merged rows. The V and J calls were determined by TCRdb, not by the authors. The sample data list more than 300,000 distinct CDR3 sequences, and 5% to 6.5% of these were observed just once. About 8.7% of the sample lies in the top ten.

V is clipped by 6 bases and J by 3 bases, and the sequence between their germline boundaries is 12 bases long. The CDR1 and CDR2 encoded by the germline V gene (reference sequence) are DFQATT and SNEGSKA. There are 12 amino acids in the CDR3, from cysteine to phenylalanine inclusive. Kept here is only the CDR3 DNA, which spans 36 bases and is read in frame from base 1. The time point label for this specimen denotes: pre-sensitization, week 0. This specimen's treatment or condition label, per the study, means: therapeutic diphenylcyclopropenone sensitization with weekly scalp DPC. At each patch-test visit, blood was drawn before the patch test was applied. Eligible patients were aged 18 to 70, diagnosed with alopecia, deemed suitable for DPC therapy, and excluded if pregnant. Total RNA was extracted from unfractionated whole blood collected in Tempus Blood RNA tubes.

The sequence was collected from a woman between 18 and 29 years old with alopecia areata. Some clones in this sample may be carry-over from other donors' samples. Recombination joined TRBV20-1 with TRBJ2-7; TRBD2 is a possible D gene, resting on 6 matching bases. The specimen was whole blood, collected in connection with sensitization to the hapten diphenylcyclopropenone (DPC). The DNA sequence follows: TGCAGTGCCCGGGGACTGCTCTACGAGCAGTACTTC. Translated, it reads CSARGLLYEQYF.